This T cell receptor (beta chain) was documented in a study of cytomegalovirus exposure and HLA in healthy donors. On the study more broadly: Earlier sequencing of some 170 million T cells yielded 100 million to 120 million unique TCR beta sequences. Whole-study results and caveats: HLA-A and HLA-B allele assignments for most subjects were reportedly predicted accurately using TCR beta sequences. Owing to their indistinguishability, certain V segments, notably TRBV6-2 and TRBV6-3, were excluded. For TCR beta chains, V- and J-gene trimming was later linked to a missense DCLRE1C variant.

Use of 60 Vbeta and 13 Jbeta primers characterized the PCR. Sequenced by immunoSEQ multiplex PCR; TCRdb stores in-frame clones only, minus some. The data show approximately 100,000 clones, with more than 75% seen just once and about 5.4% held by the top ten. Concerning this clone itself: Antigen: not known.

This CDR3 contains 15 residues. Unmatched junction bases numbered 8, after V lost 5 bases and J lost 2 bases. Germline CDR1 is LNHDA and CDR2 is SQIVND (reference sequence). The source material was PBMCs. V is TRBV19 and J is TRBJ2-7; 8 bases match TRBD1. This TCR derives from a woman younger than 30 in good health and CMV-seropositive. In DNA, the CDR3 is TGTGCCAGTAGTCCAGGCACAGGGGGGCCCTACGAGCAGTACTTC. This translates into CASSPGTGGPYEQYF.